Listed here are 21 T cell receptor beta chains from one sample, sequenced in a study of shared clonotypes between healthy human individuals. Some clones are missing from TCRdb's copy, which holds only in-frame ones; the method was immunoSEQ multiplex PCR. The sample contains about 730,000 clones, 55% to 80% of which appear only once. Sequencing was performed on memory CD4+ T cells sorted from blood. Sample subset: CD45RA-negative fraction. These receptors were taken from a woman in her thirties in good health.

The rearrangement links TRBV7-2 to TRBJ2-5; tentative D call: TRBD1 (6 bases). Germline V gene lookup returns CDR1 SGHTA and CDR2 FQGNSA. CDR3 length equals 15 residues. Between the trimmed V and J ends, which lost 4 bases and 3 bases, there was a span of 15 bases. The CDR3: CASSSPHRAEETQYF. CDR3 sequence (DNA): TGTGCCAGCAGCTCACCTCACAGGGCGGAAGAGACCCAGTACTTC.

On this clone itself: A far bigger clonotype differs at one base, so this is likely a read error. Additional DNA sequences in this sample encode the identical CDR3. The chain links TRBV7-8 to TRBJ2-1; 7 nucleotides agree with TRBD1. The V and J ends lost 4 bases and 6 bases, in that order; junction bases with no gene match: 6. Germline loops: CDR1 SGHVS, CDR2 FQNEAQ. The CDR3 contains 14 residues. The DNA for the CDR3 is TGTGCCAGCAGCTCAGGACAGGCGTTCAATGAGCAGTTCTTC. Its protein product is CASSSGQAFNEQFF.

This chain joins TRBV10-3 and TRBJ2-1; maybe TRBD2 (6 bases). There are 14 residues in the CDR3. From germline, CDR1 is ENHRY and CDR2 SYGVKD. Trimming removed 8 bases at V and 1 base at J, with 12 bases between. The CDR3 coding sequence is TGTGCCATCTTCTCGGGGGAGTCCTACAATGAGCAGTTCTTC. Translating it yields CAIFSGESYNEQFF.

The genes are TRBV6-5 and TRBJ2-7, with 12 bases that match TRBD2. V lost 8 bases to trimming and J lost 7 bases; unmatched junction nucleotides: 0. This CDR3 spans 11 amino acids. The germline V gene encodes CDR1 MNHEY and CDR2 SVGAGI. CDR3 sequence reads: CASGLAGEQYF. CDR3 DNA sequence: TGTGCCAGCGGACTAGCGGGGGAGCAGTACTTC.

DNA of the CDR3: TGTGCCAGCAGCTCAGAAAGGCAGAACAATGAGCAGTTCTTC. Amino acids: CASSSERQNNEQFF. V gene TRBV5-6 combines with J gene TRBJ2-1, with D hard to call. Germline V gene sequence: CDR1 SGHDT, CDR2 YYEEEE. The CDR3 loop spans 14 amino acids. The ends were cut back, 3 bases at V and 5 bases at J, with 12 bases in the middle.

V gene TRBV9 combines with J gene TRBJ1-1, with unresolved D. Trimming removed 1 base at V and 4 bases at J, with 14 bases between. Germline values: CDR1 SGDLS, CDR2 YYNGEE. The length of the CDR3 is 15 residues. DNA for the CDR3: TGTGCCAGCAGCGTAATTCCGGGCCTGGGCACTGAAGCTTTCTTT. Encoded protein: CASSVIPGLGTEAFF.

This clone occurred many times. The chain employs TRBV10-2 and TRBJ2-5; D is tentatively TRBD1 or TRBD2 (5 bases each). TRBJ2-7 matches the DNA end more closely, so the J call is doubtful. The germline V gene has CDR1 WSHSY and CDR2 SAAADI. The CDR3 sequence is 11 residues long. Here the CDR3 DNA reads TGCGCCAGCAGGGGGACCAACGAGCAGTACTTC. Translated, it gives CASRGTNEQYF.

J is TRBJ2-2 and V is TRBV6-1; D assignment may be TRBD1 or TRBD2 (5 bases each). The V gene's germline CDR1 is MNHNS and CDR2 SASEGT. Trimming removed 7 bases at V and 3 bases at J, with 12 bases between. The CDR3 contains 14 residues. The CDR3 coding sequence is TGTGCCAGCAAATCAGGGACGTACACCGGGGAGCTGTTTTTT. It codes for CASKSGTYTGELFF.

The chain has TRBV5-1 and TRBJ2-3; D is possibly TRBD1 (5 bases). This CDR3 region has 14 residues. V was cut by 0 bases and J by 6 bases, with 11 bases left in between. CDR1 and CDR2 from the germline V gene are SGHRS and YFSETQ. The CDR3 DNA reads as TGCGCCAGCAGCTTGGGACAGCGATGGGATACGCAGTATTTT. It encodes CASSLGQRWDTQYF.

This clone showed up many times. The chain has TRBV28 and TRBJ2-3; the D is unclear. The CDR3 runs to 16 residues. V lost 1 base and J 0 bases, leaving 11 bases between the germline ends. The germline V gene has CDR1 MDHEN and CDR2 SYDVKM. The CDR3 DNA is TGTGCCAGCAGTTTATTAGGGCGGATTAGCACAGATACGCAGTATTTT. As protein: CASSLLGRISTDTQYF.

V gene TRBV6-5 combines with J gene TRBJ1-3; D uncertain. The CDR3 contains 16 residues. The germline V and J ends were trimmed by 2 bases and 0 bases, with 11 bases remaining between them. From germline, CDR1 is MNHEY and CDR2 SVGAGI. The CDR3 is CASSYSSRSSGNTIYF. CDR3 nucleotides: TGTGCCAGCAGTTACAGTAGCAGAAGCTCTGGAAACACCATATATTTT.

This sequence joins TRBV28 and TRBJ1-2; D possibly corresponds to TRBD1 (6 bases). Trimming pared 6 bases from V and 7 bases from J, leaving 21 bases between. The CDR3 extends over 15 amino acids. Germline assignment: CDR1 MDHEN and CDR2 SYDVKM. The CDR3 nucleotides are TGTGCCAGCAGCGACCCAGGGGCGAATGACTCTGGCTACACCTTC. This encodes CASSDPGANDSGYTF.

The chain couples TRBV9 to TRBJ2-5, with TRBD2 as a possible D gene (5 bases). From germline, CDR1 is SGDLS and CDR2 YYNGEE. This CDR3 spans 14 amino acids. V dropped 0 bases and J dropped 4 bases, with 10 bases sitting between them. CDR3 loop: CASSVGLPRETQYF. The DNA of the CDR3 is TGTGCCAGCAGCGTAGGACTACCCCGAGAGACCCAGTACTTC. Drawing the rest from reference TRBV9 and TRBJ2-5, the complete variable domain is DSGVTQTPKHLITATGQRVTLRCSPRSGDLSVYWYQQSLDQGLQFLIQYYNGEERAKGNILERFSAQQFPDLHSELNLSSLELGDSALYFCASSVGLPRETQYFGPGTRLLVL.

This chain connects TRBV5-1 to TRBJ2-7, with TRBD2 matching 10 bases. The ends lost 4 bases at V and 5 bases at J; junction bases unmatched: 9. CDR1 and CDR2 (germline): SGHRS, YFSETQ. The length of the CDR3 is 15 residues. The CDR3 nucleotides are TGCGCCAGCAGCCCCTATGGGCTAGCGGGAGACGAGCAGTACTTC. It is translated as CASSPYGLAGDEQYF.

In its sample, this clone was seen many times. The rearrangement uses TRBV5-1 and TRBJ2-1, with D tentatively TRBD2 (6 bases). Germline V gene sequence: CDR1 SGHRS, CDR2 YFSETQ. The CDR3 sequence is 15 residues long. Trimming stripped 0 bases from V and 4 bases from J, with 11 bases between. Here the CDR3 reads CASSLEGTRYNEQFF. The CDR3 DNA follows: TGCGCCAGCAGCTTGGAAGGGACTCGGTACAATGAGCAGTTCTTC.

J is TRBJ1-4 and V is TRBV11-2; D is uncertain. The CDR3 is 14 residues long. V was trimmed by 5 bases and J by 3 bases, leaving 10 bases between them. The germline V gene encodes CDR1 SGHAT and CDR2 FQNNGV. The CDR3 sequence: CASSRRVSNEKLFF. The CDR3 DNA is TGTGCCAGCAGCCGACGGGTTTCTAATGAAAAACTGTTTTTT. The variable domain in full, with the rest retrieved from reference TRBV11-2 and TRBJ1-4, is EAGVAQSPRYKIIEKRQSVAFWCNPISGHATLYWYQQILGQGPKLLIQFQNNGVVDDSQLPKDRFSAERLKGVDSTLKIQPAKLEDSAVYLCASSRRVSNEKLFFGSGTQLSVL.

The chain carries TRBV18 and TRBJ2-1; D uncertain. V was clipped by 6 bases and J by 1 base, with 7 bases between them. CDR1 KGHSH and CDR2 LQKENI come from the germline V gene. This CDR3 has 13 amino acids. Written as DNA, the CDR3 is TGTGCCAGCTCTAGTGGTTCCTACAATGAGCAGTTCTTC. It specifies CASSSGSYNEQFF.

The chain is built from TRBV28 and TRBJ1-2; a weak D match, TRBD1 (5 bases). V shed 3 bases and J shed 8 bases, with 13 bases lying between them. CDR1 and CDR2 from the germline V gene are MDHEN and SYDVKM. This CDR3 contains 13 residues. CDR3 DNA: TGTGCCAGCAGTTTCTCCTCTGGGACCGGCTACACCTTC. Protein product: CASSFSSGTGYTF.

This clone has a handful of counts. This sequence joins TRBV6-1 and TRBJ1-1; D uncertain. The germline gives CDR1 MNHNS, CDR2 SASEGT. Trimming took off 5 bases at V and 3 bases at J, with 10 bases between the two ends. The CDR3 is made up of 13 amino acids. The CDR3 DNA is TGTGCCAGCAGTAGGGTAGCCGACACTGAAGCTTTCTTT. It specifies CASSRVADTEAFF.

The chain combines TRBV5-1 with TRBJ1-1; D is undetermined. The V and J ends lost 2 bases and 4 bases respectively, with 12 bases between them. Germline CDR1 reads SGHRS; CDR2 reads YFSETQ. This CDR3 region has 14 residues. CDR3 bases: TGCGCCAGCAGCTTTGGGCAGGCTTTCACTGAAGCTTTCTTT. The encoded protein is CASSFGQAFTEAFF.

The chain has TRBV25-1 and TRBJ1-4; D call uncertain. Trimming cost V 2 bases and J 8 bases, with 18 bases left between them. Germline-derived CDR1 and CDR2 are MGHDK and SYGVNS. CDR3 length equals 16 residues. CDR3 protein: CASSERLQENPEKLFF. The CDR3 DNA is TGTGCCAGCAGTGAAAGATTGCAGGAGAACCCCGAAAAACTGTTTTTT. The full variable domain, completed using reference TRBV25-1 and TRBJ1-4, is EADIYQTPRYLVIGTGKKITLECSQTMGHDKMYWYQQDPGMELHLIHYSYGVNSTEKGDLSSESTVSRIRTEHFPLTLESARPSHTSQYLCASSERLQENPEKLFFGSGTQLSVL.